The 6 T cell receptor beta chains presented below share a single source sample, sequenced in a study of control samples from healthy donors and cancer patients (dated by TCRdb to the early 2020s). Libraries were prepared through the immunoSEQ multiplex PCR assay. This is the immuneACCESS table as TCRdb keeps it, with only in-frame sequences that have V and J called. A part of the clones is gone; compared with another copy, unresolved V genes explain less than half, and the rest is unexplained. The sample contains about 120,000 clones, less than 90% of them found a single time. More than 1.5% of the sample belongs to the ten largest clones. Material: blood. The source is a man aged 18 to 30 in good health.

The chain links TRBV23-1 to TRBJ2-4; D ambiguous. TRBV23-1 is annotated as an ORF whose role is uncertain. CDR3 length: 17 residues. The V end was cut by 3 bases, the J end by 0 bases, with 15 bases between. The CDR3 nucleotides read TGCGCCAGCAGTCAGGTACGGAGTGACCTAGCCAAAAACATTCAGTACTTC. Encoded protein: CASSQVRSDLAKNIQYF.

The V and J genes are TRBV19 and TRBJ2-7; TRBD2 matches 10 bases. With V trimmed by 5 bases and J by 3 bases, 7 bases remained unmatched. The CDR3 loop spans 15 amino acids. From germline, CDR1 is LNHDA and CDR2 SQIVND (reference sequence). The chain's CDR3 is CASSAGLAELYEQYF. The DNA for the CDR3 is TGTGCCAGTAGTGCAGGACTAGCGGAACTCTACGAGCAGTACTTC.

The chain carries TRBV3-1 (or the pseudogene TRBV3-2) and TRBJ1-5, with D perhaps matching TRBD1 (6 bases). V gave up 4 bases and J gave up 5 bases, with 12 bases separating them. The CDR3 runs to 14 residues. The germline V gene encodes CDR1 LGHDT and CDR2 YNNKEL (reference sequence). CDR3 nucleotides: TGTGCCAGCAGCCTCCGACAGGATGATCAGCCCCAGCATTTT. Translation: CASSLRQDDQPQHF.

The CDR3 region is CASSSAGERGETQYF. CDR3 DNA sequence: TGTGCCAGCAGCTCGGCGGGGGAAAGGGGCGAGACCCAGTACTTC. The J gene is TRBJ2-5, the V gene TRBV11-2; 7 nucleotides align to TRBD2. The CDR3 totals 15 residues. V was clipped by 4 bases and J by 5 bases; unmatched bases: 10. Germline-derived CDR1 and CDR2 are SGHAT and FQNNGV.

The genes are TRBV11-2 and TRBJ2-7, with a tentative D call TRBD2 (6 bases). The CDR3 loop spans 15 amino acids. Trimming left V 1 base short and J 2 bases short, with 12 bases between. CDR1 is SGHAT and CDR2 is FQNNGV in the germline V gene. The CDR3 sequence is CASSLAPGDTYEQYF. The CDR3 DNA follows: TGTGCCAGCAGCTTAGCTCCGGGAGATACCTACGAGCAGTACTTC.

CDR3: CASSITSGRARGTGELFF. The CDR3 coding sequence is TGTGCCAGCAGCATTACTAGCGGGAGGGCCCGCGGCACCGGGGAGCTGTTTTTT. The rearrangement links TRBV7-3 to TRBJ2-2, with 13 positions matching TRBD2. The CDR3 spans 18 residues. Trimming removed 5 bases from V and 4 bases from J; junction bases left unmatched: 10. CDR1 is SGHTA and CDR2 is FQGTGA in the germline V gene.